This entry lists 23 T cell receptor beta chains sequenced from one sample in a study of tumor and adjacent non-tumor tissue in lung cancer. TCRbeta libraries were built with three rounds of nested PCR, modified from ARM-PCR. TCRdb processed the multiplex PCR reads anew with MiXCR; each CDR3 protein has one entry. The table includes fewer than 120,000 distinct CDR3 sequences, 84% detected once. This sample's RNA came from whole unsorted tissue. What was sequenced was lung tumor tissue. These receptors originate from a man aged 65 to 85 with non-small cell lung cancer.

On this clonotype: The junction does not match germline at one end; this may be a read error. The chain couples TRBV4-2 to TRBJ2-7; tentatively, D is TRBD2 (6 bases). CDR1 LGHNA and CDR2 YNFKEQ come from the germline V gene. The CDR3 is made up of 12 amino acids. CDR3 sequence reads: CASSQVDYEQYF. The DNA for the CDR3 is TGTGCCAGTAGCCAGGTGGACTATGAGCAGTACTTC.

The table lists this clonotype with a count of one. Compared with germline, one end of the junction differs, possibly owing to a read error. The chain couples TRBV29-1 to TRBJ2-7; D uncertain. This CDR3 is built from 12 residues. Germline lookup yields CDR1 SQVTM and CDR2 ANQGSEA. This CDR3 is CSVDSTSYEHYF. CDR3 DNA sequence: TGCAGCGTTGATAGCACCTCCTACGAGCACTACTTC.

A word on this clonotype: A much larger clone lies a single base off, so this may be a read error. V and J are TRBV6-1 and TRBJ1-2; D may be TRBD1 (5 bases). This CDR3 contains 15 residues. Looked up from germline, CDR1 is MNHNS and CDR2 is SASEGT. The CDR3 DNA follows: TGTGCCAGCAGTGATAGGGACGGAGCTAACTATGACTACACCTTC. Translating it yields CASSDRDGANYDYTF.

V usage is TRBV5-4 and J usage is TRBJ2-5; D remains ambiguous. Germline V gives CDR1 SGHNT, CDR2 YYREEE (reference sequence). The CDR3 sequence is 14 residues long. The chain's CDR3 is CVSSLCGTVGIQYF. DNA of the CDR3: TGTGTCAGTAGCTTGTGTGGCACTGTTGGGATCCAGTACTTC.

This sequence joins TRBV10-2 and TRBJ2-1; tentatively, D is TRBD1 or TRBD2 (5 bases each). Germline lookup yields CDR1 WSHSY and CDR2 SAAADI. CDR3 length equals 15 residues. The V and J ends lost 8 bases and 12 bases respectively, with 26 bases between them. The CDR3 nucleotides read TGCGCCAGCTGGTCCCCGGGACCCTCTTCCCATGGGCAGTTCTTC. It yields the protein CASWSPGPSSHGQFF.

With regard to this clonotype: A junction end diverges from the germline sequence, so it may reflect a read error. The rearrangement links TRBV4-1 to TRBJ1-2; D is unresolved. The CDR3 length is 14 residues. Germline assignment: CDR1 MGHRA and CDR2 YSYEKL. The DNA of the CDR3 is TGCGCCAGCAGCCAAGTGATGGGAATCTATGGCTATACCTTC. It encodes CASSQVMGIYGYTF.

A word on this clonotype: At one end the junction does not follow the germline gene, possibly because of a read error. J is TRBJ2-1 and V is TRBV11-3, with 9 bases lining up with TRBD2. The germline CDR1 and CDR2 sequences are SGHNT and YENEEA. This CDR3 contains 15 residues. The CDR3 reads CASGLGGGGYNEQFF. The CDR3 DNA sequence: TGTGCCAGCGGCTTGGGCGGGGGGGGTTACAATGAGCAGTTTTTC. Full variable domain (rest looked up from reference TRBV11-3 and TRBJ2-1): EAGVVQSPRYKIIEKKQPVAFWCNPISGHNTLYWYLQNLGQGPELLIRYENEEAVDDSQLPKDRFSAERLKGVDSTLKIQPAELGDSAVYLCASGLGGGGYNEQFFGPGTRLTVL.

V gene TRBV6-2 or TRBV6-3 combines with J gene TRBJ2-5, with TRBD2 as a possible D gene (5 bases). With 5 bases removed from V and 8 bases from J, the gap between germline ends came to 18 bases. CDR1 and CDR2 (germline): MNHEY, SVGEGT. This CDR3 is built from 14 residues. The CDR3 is CASSKQDGGGTQYF. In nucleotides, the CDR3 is TGTGCCAGCAGTAAACAAGACGGCGGAGGAACCCAGTACTTC.

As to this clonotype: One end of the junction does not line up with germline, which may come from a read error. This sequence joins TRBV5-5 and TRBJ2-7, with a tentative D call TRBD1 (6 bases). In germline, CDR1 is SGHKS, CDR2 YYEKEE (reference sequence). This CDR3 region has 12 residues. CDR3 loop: CASGWDTGEHYF. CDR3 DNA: TGTGCCAGCGGCTGGGACACGGGCGAGCACTACTTC. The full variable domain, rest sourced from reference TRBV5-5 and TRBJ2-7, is DAGVTQSPTHLIKTRGQQVTLRCSPISGHKSVSWYQQVLGQGPQFIFQYYEKEERGRGNFPDRFSARQFPNYSSELNVNALLLGDSALYLCASGWDTGEHYFGPGTRLTVT.

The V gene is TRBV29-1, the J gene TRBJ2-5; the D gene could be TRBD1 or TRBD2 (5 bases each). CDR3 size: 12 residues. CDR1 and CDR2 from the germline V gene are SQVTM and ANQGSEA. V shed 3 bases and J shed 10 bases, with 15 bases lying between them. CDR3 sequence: CSVEPGAVIQYF. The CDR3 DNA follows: TGCAGCGTTGAGCCCGGGGCGGTGATCCAGTACTTC.

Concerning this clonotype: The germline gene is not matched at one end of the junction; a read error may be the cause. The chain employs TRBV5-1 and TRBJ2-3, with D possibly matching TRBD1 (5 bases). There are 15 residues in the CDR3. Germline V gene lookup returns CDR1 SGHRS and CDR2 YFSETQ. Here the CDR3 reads CTSSTSRVSTDTQYF. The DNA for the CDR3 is TGCACCAGCAGCACGAGCAGGGTGAGCACAGATACGCAGTATTTT.

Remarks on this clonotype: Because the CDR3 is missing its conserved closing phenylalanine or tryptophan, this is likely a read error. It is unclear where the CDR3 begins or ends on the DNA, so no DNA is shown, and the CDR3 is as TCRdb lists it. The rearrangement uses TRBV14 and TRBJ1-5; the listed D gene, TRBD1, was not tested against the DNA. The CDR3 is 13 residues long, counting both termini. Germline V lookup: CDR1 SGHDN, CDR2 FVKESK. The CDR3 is CASSQEMGRPRHL.

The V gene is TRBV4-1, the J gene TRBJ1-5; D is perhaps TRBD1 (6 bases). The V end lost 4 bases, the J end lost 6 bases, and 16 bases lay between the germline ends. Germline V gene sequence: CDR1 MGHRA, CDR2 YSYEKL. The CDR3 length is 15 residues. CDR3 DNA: TGCGCCAGCAGCCCTGGGACACCGCCCCGTCAGCCCCAGCATTTT. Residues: CASSPGTPPRQPQHF.

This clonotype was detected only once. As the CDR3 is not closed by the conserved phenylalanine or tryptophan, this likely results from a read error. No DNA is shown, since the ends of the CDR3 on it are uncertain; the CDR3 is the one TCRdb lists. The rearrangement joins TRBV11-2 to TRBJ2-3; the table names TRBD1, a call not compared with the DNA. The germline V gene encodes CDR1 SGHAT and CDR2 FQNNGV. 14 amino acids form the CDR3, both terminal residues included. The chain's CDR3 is CVSSLTPGSNTLYV.

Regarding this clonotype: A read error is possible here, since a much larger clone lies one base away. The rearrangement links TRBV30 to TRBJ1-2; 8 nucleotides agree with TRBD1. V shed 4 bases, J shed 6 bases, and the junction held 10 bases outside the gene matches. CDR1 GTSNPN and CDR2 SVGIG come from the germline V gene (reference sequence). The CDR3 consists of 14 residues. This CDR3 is CAWTLDRGVNGYTF. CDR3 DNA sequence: TGTGCCTGGACCCTAGACAGGGGCGTAAATGGCTACACCTTC.

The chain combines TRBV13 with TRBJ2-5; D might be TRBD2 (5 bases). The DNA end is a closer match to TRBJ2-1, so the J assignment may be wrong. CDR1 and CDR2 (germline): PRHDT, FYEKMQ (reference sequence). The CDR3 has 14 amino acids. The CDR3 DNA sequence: TGTGCCAGCAGCCGGGGAGAAACCCAAGAGACCCAGTTCTTC. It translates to CASSRGETQETQFF.

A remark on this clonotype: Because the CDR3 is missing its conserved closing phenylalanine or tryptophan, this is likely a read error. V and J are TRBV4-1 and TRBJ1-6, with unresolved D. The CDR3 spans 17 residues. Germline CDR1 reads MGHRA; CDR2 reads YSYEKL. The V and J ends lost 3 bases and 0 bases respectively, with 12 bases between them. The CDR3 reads CASSQPVISSYNSPLHS. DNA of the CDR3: TGCGCCAGCAGCCAGCCCGTCATTAGCTCCTATAATTCACCCCTCCACTCT.

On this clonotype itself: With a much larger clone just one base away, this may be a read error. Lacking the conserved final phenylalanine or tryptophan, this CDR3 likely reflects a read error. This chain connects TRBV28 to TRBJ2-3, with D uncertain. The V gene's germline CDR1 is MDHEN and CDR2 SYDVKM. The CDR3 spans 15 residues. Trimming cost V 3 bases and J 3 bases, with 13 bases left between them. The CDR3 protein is CASSLFGLGTDTQYI. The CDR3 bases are TGTGCCAGCAGTTTGTTTGGTTTAGGGACAGATACGCAGTATATT.

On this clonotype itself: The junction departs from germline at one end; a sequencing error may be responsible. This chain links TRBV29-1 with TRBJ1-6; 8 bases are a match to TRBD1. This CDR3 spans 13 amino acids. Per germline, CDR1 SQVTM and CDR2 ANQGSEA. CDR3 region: CNVKDREWSPLHF. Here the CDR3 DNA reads TGCAACGTTAAGGACAGGGAATGGTCACCCCTCCACTTT. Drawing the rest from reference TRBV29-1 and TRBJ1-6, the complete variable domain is SAVISQKPSRDICQRGTSLTIQCQVDSQVTMMFWYRQQPGQSLTLIATANQGSEATYESGFVIDKFPISRPNLTFSTLTVSNMSPEDSSIYLCNVKDREWSPLHFGNGTRLTVT.

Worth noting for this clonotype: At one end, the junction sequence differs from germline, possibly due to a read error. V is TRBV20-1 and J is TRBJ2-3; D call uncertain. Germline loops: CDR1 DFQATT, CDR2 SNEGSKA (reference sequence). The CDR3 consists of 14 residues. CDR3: CSVRVGWDTDTQYF. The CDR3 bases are TGTAGTGTTAGAGTAGGGTGGGACACAGATACGCAGTATTTT.

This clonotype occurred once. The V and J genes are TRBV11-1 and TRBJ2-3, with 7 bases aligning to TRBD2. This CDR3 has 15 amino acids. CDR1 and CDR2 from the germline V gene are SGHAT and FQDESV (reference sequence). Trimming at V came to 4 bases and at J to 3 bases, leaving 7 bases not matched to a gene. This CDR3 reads CASSSERDLTDTQYF. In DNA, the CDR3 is TGTGCCAGCAGCTCCGAGCGGGACCTGACAGATACGCAGTATTTT. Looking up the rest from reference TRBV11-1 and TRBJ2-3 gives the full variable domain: EAEVAQSPRYKITEKSQAVAFWCDPISGHATLYWYRQILGQGPELLVQFQDESVVDDSQLPKDRFSAERLKGVDSTLKIQPAELGDSAMYLCASSSERDLTDTQYFGPGTRLTVL.

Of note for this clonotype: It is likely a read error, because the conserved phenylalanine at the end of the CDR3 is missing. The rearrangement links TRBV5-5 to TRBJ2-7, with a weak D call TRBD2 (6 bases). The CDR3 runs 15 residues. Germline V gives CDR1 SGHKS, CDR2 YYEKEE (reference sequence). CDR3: CASSFLSGSSYEQYS. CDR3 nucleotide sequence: TGCGCCAGCAGCTTCCTTTCCGGGAGCTCCTACGAGCAGTACTCC.

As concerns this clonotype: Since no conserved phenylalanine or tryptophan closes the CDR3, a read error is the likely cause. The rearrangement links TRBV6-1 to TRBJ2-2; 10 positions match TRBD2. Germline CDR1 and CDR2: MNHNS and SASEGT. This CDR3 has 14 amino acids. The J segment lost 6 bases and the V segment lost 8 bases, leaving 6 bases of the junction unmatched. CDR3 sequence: CASWSGRASGELFY. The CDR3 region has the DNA TGTGCCAGCTGGAGCGGGAGGGCCTCCGGGGAGCTGTTTTAT.